Following are 29 T cell receptor beta chains from one sample sequenced in a study of blood T cell repertoires in COVID-19. The assay was immunoSEQ multiplex PCR, and TCRdb's table has in-frame clones only and misses some. Among 97,000 or so clones listed, 90% were seen once. Sequencing used peripheral blood. The receptors derive from a man between 45 and 60 years old with acute or convalescent COVID-19.

About this clone: The sample carries other DNA sequences with the same CDR3. In nucleotides, the CDR3 is TGTGCCAGCTCACAGACAGGCACAGATACGCAGTATTTT. Encoded protein: CASSQTGTDTQYF. The V call is TRBV18, the J call TRBJ2-3; the D gene is possibly TRBD1 (5 bases). CDR1 is KGHSH, CDR2 LQKENI, per germline. This CDR3 contains 13 residues. Trimming shortened V by 4 bases and J by 1 base, and 6 bases separated the two germline ends.

V usage is TRBV27 and J usage is TRBJ2-1, with 13 bases aligning to TRBD2. Germline trimming cut 1 base from V and 3 bases from J; bases unmatched to any gene: 0. Per germline, CDR1 MNHEY and CDR2 SMNVEV (reference sequence). The CDR3 contains 16 residues. The CDR3: CASSLWTSGGYNEQFF. CDR3 DNA sequence: TGTGCCAGCAGTTTATGGACTAGCGGGGGCTACAATGAGCAGTTCTTC.

This clone was seen a handful of times. The chain combines TRBV24-1 with TRBJ1-5; 9 bases fit TRBD1. This CDR3 is 15 amino acids long. CDR1 is KGHDR and CDR2 is SFDVKD in the germline V gene. The V and J ends lost 9 bases and 4 bases, in that order; junction bases with no gene match: 9. CDR3 sequence reads: CATEGTGPSNQPQHF. As DNA, the CDR3 is TGTGCCACCGAGGGGACAGGGCCATCAAATCAGCCCCAGCATTTT.

CDR3 nucleotides: TGTGCCTGGAGTTCTCAGGGGGCGCGGCTGTTTTTT. Protein sequence: CAWSSQGARLFF. The gene calls are TRBV30 and TRBJ1-4, with 8 bases aligning to TRBD1. Germline V gene lookup returns CDR1 GTSNPN and CDR2 SVGIG (reference sequence). This CDR3 region has 12 residues. J gave up 14 bases and V 2 bases, and 7 bases lay outside the gene matches.

V and J are TRBV3-1 (or the pseudogene TRBV3-2) and TRBJ2-1, with TRBD1 matching over 8 bases. J was trimmed by 3 bases and V by 0 bases; bases with no gene match: 4. The CDR3 runs to 16 residues. Germline V lookup: CDR1 LGHDT, CDR2 YNNKEL (reference sequence). The CDR3 reads CASSQDPTGGYNEQFF. The CDR3 DNA reads as TGTGCCAGCAGCCAAGATCCAACAGGGGGCTACAATGAGCAGTTCTTC.

The V and J genes are TRBV5-4 and TRBJ2-7, with D perhaps TRBD1 (6 bases). The V end was cut by 5 bases, the J end by 2 bases, with 14 bases between. This CDR3 spans 14 amino acids. From germline, CDR1 is SGHNT and CDR2 YYREEE (reference sequence). The CDR3 is CASRNGQSAYEQYF. DNA for the CDR3: TGTGCCAGCAGGAACGGACAGAGCGCCTACGAGCAGTACTTC.

The chain carries TRBV20-1 and TRBJ1-1; tentative D call: TRBD1 (5 bases). Germline CDR1 DFQATT, CDR2 SNEGSKA (reference sequence). This CDR3 contains 11 residues. Trimming took 1 base from V and 6 from J, leaving 6 bases between them. CDR3 in DNA: TGCAGTGCTAGAGGGGGGGCTGAAGCTTTCTTT. It translates to CSARGGAEAFF.

The V call is TRBV9, the J call TRBJ2-1; D gene ambiguous. The CDR3 length is 14 residues. Germline V gene sequence: CDR1 SGDLS, CDR2 YYNGEE. The ends were cut back, 0 bases at V and 5 bases at J, with 9 bases in the middle. CDR3 protein: CASSVVVGDNEQFF. The CDR3, as DNA: TGTGCCAGCAGCGTAGTTGTGGGCGACAATGAGCAGTTCTTC.

The chain has TRBV18 and TRBJ1-5; D might be TRBD1 (5 bases). The CDR3 extends over 13 amino acids. Germline loops: CDR1 KGHSH, CDR2 LQKENI. V lost 4 bases to trimming and J lost 5 bases, with 9 bases between them. CDR3 sequence: CASSRQTDQPQHF. The CDR3 DNA reads TGTGCCAGCTCACGACAGACAGATCAGCCCCAGCATTTT. Using reference TRBV18 and TRBJ1-5 for the parts outside the CDR3, the full variable domain is NAGVMQNPRHLVRRRGQEARLRCSPMKGHSHVYWYRQLPEEGLKFMVYLQKENIIDESGMPKERFSAEFPKEGPSILRIQQVVRGDSAAYFCASSRQTDQPQHFGDGTRLSIL.

This clone showed up just once. DNA of the CDR3: TGTGCCGGAGCGGGAGGGTTTCTGTACGAGCAGTACTTC. Translating gives CAGAGGFLYEQYF. This chain uses TRBV6-5 with TRBJ2-7; 10 bases are shared with TRBD2. After removal of 11 bases from V and 4 bases from J, the junction contained 8 bases not matched to a gene. Germline V gene data show CDR1 as MNHEY and CDR2 as SVGAGI. This CDR3 is built from 13 residues.

The gene calls are TRBV5-1 and TRBJ2-7; tentatively, D is TRBD1 (5 bases). V lost 2 bases to trimming and J lost 4 bases, with 10 bases between them. Germline values: CDR1 SGHRS, CDR2 YFSETQ. The CDR3 is 13 residues long. CDR3 coding DNA: TGCGCCAGCAGCTTTCTGCAGGGATACGAGCAGTACTTC. This translates into CASSFLQGYEQYF.

The chain joins TRBV6-2 or TRBV6-3 to TRBJ2-7; D gene uncertain. Trimming cost V 5 bases and J 0 bases, with 8 bases left between them. CDR1 and CDR2 from the germline V gene are MNHEY and SVGEGT. The CDR3 has 13 residues. In DNA, the CDR3 is TGTGCCAGCAGTCAGGTTAACTCCTACGAGCAGTACTTC. It is translated as CASSQVNSYEQYF.

The table lists this clone with a few counts. The rearrangement joins TRBV18 to TRBJ1-2; D is perhaps TRBD1 (5 bases). There are 16 residues in the CDR3. The germline V gene has CDR1 KGHSH and CDR2 LQKENI. Between the trimmed V and J ends, which lost 3 bases and 0 bases, there was a span of 14 bases. The CDR3 DNA is TGTGCCAGCTCACCGGTGCAGGGATCAGCTAACTATGGCTACACCTTC. Its translation: CASSPVQGSANYGYTF.

V is TRBV6-6 and J is TRBJ1-2, with 7 bases aligning to TRBD1. CDR1 and CDR2 from the germline V gene are MNHNY and SVGAGI (reference sequence). V shed 9 bases and J 8 bases; nucleotides not matched to a gene: 9. The CDR3 covers 12 residues. The CDR3 loop reads CASRQGELGYTF. In DNA, the CDR3 is TGTGCCAGTCGACAGGGAGAGCTAGGCTACACCTTC.

J is TRBJ2-6 and V is TRBV2, with D uncertain. The germline gives CDR1 SNHLY, CDR2 FYNNEI. Trimming left V 3 bases short and J 0 bases short, with 6 bases between. CDR3 size: 15 residues. CDR3 protein: CASSEAGSGANVLTF. Here the CDR3 DNA reads TGTGCCAGCAGTGAGGCAGGCTCTGGGGCCAACGTCCTGACTTTC. Complete variable domain (other parts from reference TRBV2 and TRBJ2-6): EPEVTQTPSHQVTQMGQEVILRCVPISNHLYFYWYRQILGQKVEFLVSFYNNEISEKSEIFDDQFSVERPDGSNFTLKIRSTKLEDSAMYFCASSEAGSGANVLTFGAGSRLTVL.

The V gene is TRBV5-1, the J gene TRBJ1-6; TRBD1 matches 11 bases. The germline CDR1 and CDR2 sequences are SGHRS and YFSETQ. V dropped 2 bases and J dropped 9; count of bases not matched to a gene: 7. The CDR3 runs 16 residues. In DNA form, the CDR3 reads TGCGCCAGCAGCTTTCGACCCGGGACAGGGGGTTCACCCCTCCACTTT. Residues: CASSFRPGTGGSPLHF.

The genes are TRBV6-1 and TRBJ1-2, with D unresolved. Trimming stripped 1 base from V and 0 bases from J, with 6 bases between. The germline V gene encodes CDR1 MNHNS and CDR2 SASEGT. CDR3 length: 14 residues. The CDR3 sequence: CASSEVGANYGYTF. In DNA form, the CDR3 reads TGTGCCAGCAGTGAAGTAGGAGCTAACTATGGCTACACCTTC.

The chain uses TRBV11-3 and TRBJ2-3, with 7 bases matching TRBD1. The CDR3 covers 17 residues. Germline CDR1 SGHNT, CDR2 YENEEA. Trimming cost V 5 bases and J 0 bases; bases outside gene matches: 11. For the CDR3, the DNA is TGTGCCAGCAGCAGATCACTTACAGGGGCCAGCACAGATACGCAGTATTTT. It translates to CASSRSLTGASTDTQYF.

The chain joins TRBV18 to TRBJ2-2; the D is unclear. The germline V gene has CDR1 KGHSH and CDR2 LQKENI. This CDR3 is 14 amino acids long. V dropped 2 bases and J dropped 11 bases, with 15 bases sitting between them. CDR3 sequence reads: CASSPTSGGAELFF. CDR3 DNA: TGTGCCAGCTCACCAACGAGTGGCGGTGCCGAGCTGTTTTTT.

The chain couples TRBV7-9 to TRBJ2-7; 8 bases fit TRBD2. Trimming took 5 bases from V and 1 from J; bases not matched to a gene: 10. The length of the CDR3 is 16 residues. Germline V gene lookup returns CDR1 SEHNR and CDR2 FQNEAQ (reference sequence). The CDR3 region has the DNA TGTGCCAGCAGCCCCAGCGGGAGCAGCGCGTCCTACGAGCAGTACTTC. This gives the protein CASSPSGSSASYEQYF.

For this clone: The junction shows a germline mismatch at one end, possibly a read error. The rearrangement uses TRBV7-9 and TRBJ2-7; 9 bases fit TRBD1. This CDR3 region has 12 residues. Germline lookup yields CDR1 SEHNR and CDR2 FQNEAQ (reference sequence). CDR3 loop: CASSLALGTGFF. DNA of the CDR3: TGTGCCAGCAGCTTAGCCCTCGGGACAGGGTTCTTC.

V usage is TRBV7-2 and J usage is TRBJ2-1, with TRBD1 matching 7 bases. The CDR3 is 19 residues long. In germline, CDR1 is SGHTA, CDR2 FQGNSA. Trimming at V came to 2 bases and at J to 0 bases, leaving 13 bases not matched to a gene. CDR3 coding DNA: TGTGCCAGCAGCTTAAGGTCCGGGACAGAGCTCAGCTCCTACAATGAGCAGTTCTTC. The encoded protein is CASSLRSGTELSSYNEQFF.

The chain employs TRBV2 and TRBJ2-3, with no clear D. The CDR3 is 14 amino acids. Between the trimmed V and J ends, which lost 3 bases and 0 bases, there was a span of 7 bases. Germline V lookup: CDR1 SNHLY, CDR2 FYNNEI. CDR3 in DNA: TGTGCCAGCAGTGATCTCGTTAGCACAGATACGCAGTATTTT. It yields the protein CASSDLVSTDTQYF.

The chain uses TRBV5-5 and TRBJ1-1, with D unresolved. The V gene lost 0 bases and the J gene lost 0 bases, with 3 bases spanning the gap. This CDR3 is built from 13 residues. In germline, CDR1 is SGHKS, CDR2 YYEKEE (reference sequence). The CDR3 sequence: CASSLAVNTEAFF. DNA of the CDR3: TGTGCCAGCAGCTTGGCAGTGAACACTGAAGCTTTCTTT. Based on the CDR3 plus reference TRBV5-5 and TRBJ1-1, the full variable domain is DAGVTQSPTHLIKTRGQQVTLRCSPISGHKSVSWYQQVLGQGPQFIFQYYEKEERGRGNFPDRFSARQFPNYSSELNVNALLLGDSALYLCASSLAVNTEAFFGQGTRLTVV.

The chain joins TRBV5-1 to TRBJ1-3; tentatively, D is TRBD1 (6 bases). Germline V gene data show CDR1 as SGHRS and CDR2 as YFSETQ. This CDR3 spans 15 amino acids. V was cut by 0 bases and J by 4 bases, with 11 bases left in between. CDR3 sequence reads: CASSLAGDKGNTIYF. CDR3 coding DNA: TGCGCCAGCAGCTTGGCCGGGGACAAAGGAAACACCATATATTTT.

This rearrangement joins TRBV7-9 to TRBJ2-7; TRBD1 is a possible D gene (7 bases). Trimming pared 5 bases from V and 4 bases from J, leaving 21 bases between. CDR1 and CDR2 from the germline V gene are SEHNR and FQNEAQ (reference sequence). The CDR3 loop spans 16 amino acids. The CDR3 DNA follows: TGTGCCAGCAGCCCTTACGCGGGGACAGTTTTATACGAGCAGTACTTC. It translates to CASSPYAGTVLYEQYF.

The chain has TRBV5-4 and TRBJ2-3, with 7 bases lining up with TRBD2. V lost 10 bases to trimming and J lost 0 bases; unmatched junction nucleotides: 5. Per the germline V gene, CDR1 is SGHNT and CDR2 is YYREEE (reference sequence). The CDR3 covers 13 residues. The CDR3 region has the DNA TGTGCCCTGAATAGCGGGAGCACAGATACGCAGTATTTT. It yields the protein CALNSGSTDTQYF.

The chain has TRBV18 and TRBJ1-1; TRBD1 might be the D (5 bases). V shed 6 bases and J shed 4 bases, with 15 bases lying between them. The CDR3 spans 14 residues. Germline assignment: CDR1 KGHSH and CDR2 LQKENI. CDR3 nucleotides: TGTGCCAGCTCGCCTCAGGGCATGGGCACTGAAGCTTTCTTT. Residues: CASSPQGMGTEAFF.

The DNA for the CDR3 is TGTGCCAGCAGCCAAGCCCCAGGGGCTAACTCTGGAAACACCATATATTTT. It encodes CASSQAPGANSGNTIYF. The V gene is TRBV3-1 (or the pseudogene TRBV3-2), the J gene TRBJ1-3, with a tentative D call TRBD1 (6 bases). The germline V and J ends were trimmed by 1 base and 0 bases, with 13 bases remaining between them. Germline loops: CDR1 LGHDT, CDR2 YNNKEL (reference sequence). The CDR3 runs to 17 residues.